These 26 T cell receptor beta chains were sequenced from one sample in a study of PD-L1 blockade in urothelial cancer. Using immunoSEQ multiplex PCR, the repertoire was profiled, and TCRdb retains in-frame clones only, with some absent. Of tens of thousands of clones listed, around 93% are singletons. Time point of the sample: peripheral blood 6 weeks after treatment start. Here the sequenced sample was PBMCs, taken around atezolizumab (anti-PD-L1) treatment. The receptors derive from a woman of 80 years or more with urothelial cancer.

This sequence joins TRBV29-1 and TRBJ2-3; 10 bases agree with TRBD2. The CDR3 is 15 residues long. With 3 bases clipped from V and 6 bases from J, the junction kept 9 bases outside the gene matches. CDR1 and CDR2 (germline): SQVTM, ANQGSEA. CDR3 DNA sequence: TGCAGCGTTGATATAGCGGGAGGCATTGGGGATACGCAGTATTTT. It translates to CSVDIAGGIGDTQYF.

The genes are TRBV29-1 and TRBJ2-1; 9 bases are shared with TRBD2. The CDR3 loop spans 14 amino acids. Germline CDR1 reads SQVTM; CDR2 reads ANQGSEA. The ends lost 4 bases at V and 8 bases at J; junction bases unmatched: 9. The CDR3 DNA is TGCAGCGTTGCGTGGCTAGCGGGACGTGATGAGCAGTTCTTC. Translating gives CSVAWLAGRDEQFF.

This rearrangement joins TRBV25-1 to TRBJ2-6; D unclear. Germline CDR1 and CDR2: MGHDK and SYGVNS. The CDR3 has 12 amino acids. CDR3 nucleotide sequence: TGTGCAGCAGGCTCTGGGGCCAACGTCCTGACTTTC. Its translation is CAAGSGANVLTF.

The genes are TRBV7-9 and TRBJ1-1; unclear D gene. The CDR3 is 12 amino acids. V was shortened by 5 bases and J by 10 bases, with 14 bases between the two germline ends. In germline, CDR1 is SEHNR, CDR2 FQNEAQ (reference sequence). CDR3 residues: CASSRDDSGAFF. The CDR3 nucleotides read TGTGCCAGCAGCCGTGACGATTCGGGAGCTTTCTTT.

The CDR3 DNA reads as TGTGCCAGTAGTAAAGGGACAGGCCAAGAGACCCAGTACTTC. Translating it yields CASSKGTGQETQYF. The chain recombines TRBV19 with TRBJ2-5; the match to TRBD1 covers 8 bases. Germline V gene data show CDR1 as LNHDA and CDR2 as SQIVND (reference sequence). Trimming at V came to 4 bases and at J to 1 base, leaving 2 bases not matched to a gene. CDR3 length equals 14 residues.

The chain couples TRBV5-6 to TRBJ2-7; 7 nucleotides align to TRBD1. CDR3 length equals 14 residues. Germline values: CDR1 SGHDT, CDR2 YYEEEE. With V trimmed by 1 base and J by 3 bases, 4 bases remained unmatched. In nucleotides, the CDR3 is TGTGCCAGCAGCTTGTACAGGGGAAACTACGAGCAGTACTTC. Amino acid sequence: CASSLYRGNYEQYF.

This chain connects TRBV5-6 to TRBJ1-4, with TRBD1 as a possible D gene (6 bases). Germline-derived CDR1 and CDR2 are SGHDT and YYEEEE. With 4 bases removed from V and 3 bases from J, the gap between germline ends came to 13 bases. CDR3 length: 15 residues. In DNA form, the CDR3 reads TGTGCCAGCAGCCCCAGGGGCAGGGCTAATGAAAAACTGTTTTTT. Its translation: CASSPRGRANEKLFF.

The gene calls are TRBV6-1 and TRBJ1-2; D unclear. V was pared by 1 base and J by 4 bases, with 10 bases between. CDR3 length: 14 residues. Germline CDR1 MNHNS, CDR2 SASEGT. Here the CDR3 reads CASSEGQGLYGYTF. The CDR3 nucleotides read TGTGCCAGCAGTGAAGGTCAAGGACTCTATGGCTACACCTTC.

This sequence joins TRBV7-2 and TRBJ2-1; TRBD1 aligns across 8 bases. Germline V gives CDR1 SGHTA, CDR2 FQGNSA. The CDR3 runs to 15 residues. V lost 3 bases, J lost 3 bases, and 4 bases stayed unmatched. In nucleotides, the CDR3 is TGTGCCAGCAGCTTCGCAGGGGGCAACTACAATGAGCAGTTCTTC. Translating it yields CASSFAGGNYNEQFF.

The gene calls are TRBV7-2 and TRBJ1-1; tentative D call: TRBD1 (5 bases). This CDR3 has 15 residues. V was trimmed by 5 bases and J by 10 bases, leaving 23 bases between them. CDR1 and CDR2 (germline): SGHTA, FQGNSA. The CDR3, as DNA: TGTGCCAGCAGCCCGGCCCGGGCCGGGGGGGAGGGAGCTTTCTTT. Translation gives CASSPARAGGEGAFF.

For the CDR3, the DNA is TGTGCCAGCAGTTTATCCGGGGGTCTGACTAATGAAAAACTGTTTTTT. Translating it yields CASSLSGGLTNEKLFF. The chain is built from TRBV27 and TRBJ1-4, with a tentative D call TRBD1 (5 bases). Germline CDR1 MNHEY, CDR2 SMNVEV (reference sequence). V lost 0 bases, J lost 2 bases, and 10 bases lay in between. The CDR3 length is 16 residues.

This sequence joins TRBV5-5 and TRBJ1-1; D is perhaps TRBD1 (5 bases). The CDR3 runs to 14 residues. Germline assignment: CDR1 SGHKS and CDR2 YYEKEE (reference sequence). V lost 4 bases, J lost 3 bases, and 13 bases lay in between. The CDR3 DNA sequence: TGTGCCAGCAGCAACGACAGTCGAGACACTGAAGCTTTCTTT. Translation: CASSNDSRDTEAFF.

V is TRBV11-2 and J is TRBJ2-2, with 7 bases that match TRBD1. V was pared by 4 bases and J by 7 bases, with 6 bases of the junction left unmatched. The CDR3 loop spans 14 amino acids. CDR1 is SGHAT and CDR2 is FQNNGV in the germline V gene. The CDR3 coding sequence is TGTGCCAGCAGCTCTTTACAGGGGATCGGGGAGCTGTTTTTT. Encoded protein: CASSSLQGIGELFF. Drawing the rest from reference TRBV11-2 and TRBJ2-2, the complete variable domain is EAGVAQSPRYKIIEKRQSVAFWCNPISGHATLYWYQQILGQGPKLLIQFQNNGVVDDSQLPKDRFSAERLKGVDSTLKIQPAKLEDSAVYLCASSSLQGIGELFFGEGSRLTVL.

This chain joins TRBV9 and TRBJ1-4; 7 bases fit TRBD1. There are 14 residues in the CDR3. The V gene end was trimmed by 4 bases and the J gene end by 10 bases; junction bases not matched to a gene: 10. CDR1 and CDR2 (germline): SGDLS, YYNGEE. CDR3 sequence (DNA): TGTGCCAGCAGCTCTGGACAGGAGGTTCGAAAACTGTTTTTT. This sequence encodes CASSSGQEVRKLFF.

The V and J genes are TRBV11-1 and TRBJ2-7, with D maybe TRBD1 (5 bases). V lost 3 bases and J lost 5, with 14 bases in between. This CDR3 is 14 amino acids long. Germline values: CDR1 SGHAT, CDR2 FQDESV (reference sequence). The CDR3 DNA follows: TGTGCCAGCAGCTTGCCAGGGCGGTGGAACGAGCAGTACTTC. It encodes CASSLPGRWNEQYF.

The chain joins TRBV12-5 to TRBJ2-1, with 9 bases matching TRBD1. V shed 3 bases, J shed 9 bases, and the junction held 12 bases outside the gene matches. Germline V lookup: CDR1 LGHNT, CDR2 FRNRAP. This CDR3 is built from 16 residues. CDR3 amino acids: CASGLTPGTGIGEQFF. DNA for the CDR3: TGTGCTAGTGGTTTAACTCCGGGGACAGGGATTGGTGAGCAGTTCTTC.

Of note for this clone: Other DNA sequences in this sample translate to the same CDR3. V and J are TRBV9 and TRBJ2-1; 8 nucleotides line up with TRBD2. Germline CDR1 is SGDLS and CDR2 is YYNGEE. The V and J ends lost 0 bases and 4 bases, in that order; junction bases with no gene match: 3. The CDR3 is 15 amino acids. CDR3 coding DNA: TGTGCCAGCAGCGTAGACAGCGGGAGTTACAATGAGCAGTTCTTC. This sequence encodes CASSVDSGSYNEQFF. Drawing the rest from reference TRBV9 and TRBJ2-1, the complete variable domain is DSGVTQTPKHLITATGQRVTLRCSPRSGDLSVYWYQQSLDQGLQFLIQYYNGEERAKGNILERFSAQQFPDLHSELNLSSLELGDSALYFCASSVDSGSYNEQFFGPGTRLTVL.

CDR3 coding DNA: TGTGCCCGTGGGACTAGCCACCGGGCCAACAATGAGCAGTTCTTC. Translating gives CARGTSHRANNEQFF. This sequence joins TRBV30 and TRBJ2-1; TRBD2 matches at 9 bases. This CDR3 comprises 15 residues. Germline CDR1 and CDR2: GTSNPN and SVGIG (reference sequence). The ends lost 8 bases at V and 5 bases at J; junction bases unmatched: 13.

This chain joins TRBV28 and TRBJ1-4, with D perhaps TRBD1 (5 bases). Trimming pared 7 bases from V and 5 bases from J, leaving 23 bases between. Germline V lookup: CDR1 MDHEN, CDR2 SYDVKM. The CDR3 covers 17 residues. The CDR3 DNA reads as TGTGCCAGCACCGCCTTGTGGGGCGCGGGAGGGAATGAAAAACTGTTTTTT. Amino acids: CASTALWGAGGNEKLFF. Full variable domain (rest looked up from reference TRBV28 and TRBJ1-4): DVKVTQSSRYLVKRTGEKVFLECVQDMDHENMFWYRQDPGLGLRLIYFSYDVKMKEKGDIPEGYSVSREKKERFSLILESASTNQTSMYLCASTALWGAGGNEKLFFGSGTQLSVL.

The CDR3 DNA reads TGTGCCAGCAGTTTAGGGCAGGGTAGGGGCACAGATACGCAGTATTTT. It encodes CASSLGQGRGTDTQYF. This sequence joins TRBV28 and TRBJ2-3, with a possible D match to TRBD1 (5 bases). Germline values: CDR1 MDHEN, CDR2 SYDVKM. The CDR3 runs to 16 residues. Trimming took off 2 bases at V and 1 base at J, with 13 bases between the two ends. Supplemented by reference TRBV28 and TRBJ2-3, the full variable domain reads DVKVTQSSRYLVKRTGEKVFLECVQDMDHENMFWYRQDPGLGLRLIYFSYDVKMKEKGDIPEGYSVSREKKERFSLILESASTNQTSMYLCASSLGQGRGTDTQYFGPGTRLTVL.

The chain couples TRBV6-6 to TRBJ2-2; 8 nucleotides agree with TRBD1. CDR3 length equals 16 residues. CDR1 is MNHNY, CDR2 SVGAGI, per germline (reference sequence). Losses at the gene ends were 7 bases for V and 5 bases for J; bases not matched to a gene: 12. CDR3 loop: CASNIGTGGKTGELFF. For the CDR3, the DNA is TGTGCCAGCAACATCGGGACAGGCGGGAAAACCGGGGAGCTGTTTTTT.

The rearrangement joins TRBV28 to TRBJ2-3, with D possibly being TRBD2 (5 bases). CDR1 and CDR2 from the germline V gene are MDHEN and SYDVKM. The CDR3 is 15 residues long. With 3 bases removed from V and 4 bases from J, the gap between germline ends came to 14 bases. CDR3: CASSFTLPRADTQYF. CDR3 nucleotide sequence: TGTGCCAGCAGTTTTACCCTTCCGCGGGCAGATACGCAGTATTTT.

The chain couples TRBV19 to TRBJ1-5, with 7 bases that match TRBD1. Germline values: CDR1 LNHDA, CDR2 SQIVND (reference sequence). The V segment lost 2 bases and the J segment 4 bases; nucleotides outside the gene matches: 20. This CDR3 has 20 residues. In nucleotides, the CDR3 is TGTGCCAGTAGTATAAGGCGTGAAAGGGGGATGGCAGGGGGAAATCAGCCCCAGCATTTT. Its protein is CASSIRRERGMAGGNQPQHF.

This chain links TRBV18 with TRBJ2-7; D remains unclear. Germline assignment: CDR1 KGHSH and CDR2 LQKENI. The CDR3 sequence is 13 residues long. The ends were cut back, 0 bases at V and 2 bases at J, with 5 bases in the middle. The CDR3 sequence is CASSPPGPYEQYF. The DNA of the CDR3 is TGTGCCAGCTCACCACCGGGCCCCTACGAGCAGTACTTC.

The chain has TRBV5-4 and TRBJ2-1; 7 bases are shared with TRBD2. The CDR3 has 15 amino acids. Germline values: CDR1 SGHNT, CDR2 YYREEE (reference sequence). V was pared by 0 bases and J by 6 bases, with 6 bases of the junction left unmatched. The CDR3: CASSLAGGPSNEQFF. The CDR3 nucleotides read TGTGCCAGCAGCTTGGCGGGAGGCCCCAGCAATGAGCAGTTCTTC.

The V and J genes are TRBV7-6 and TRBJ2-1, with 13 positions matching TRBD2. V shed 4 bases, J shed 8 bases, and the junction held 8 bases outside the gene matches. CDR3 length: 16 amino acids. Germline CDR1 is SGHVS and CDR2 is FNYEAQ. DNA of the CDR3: TGTGCCAGCAGCTCGCATATCACTAGCGGGAGGGATGAGCAGTTCTTC. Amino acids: CASSSHITSGRDEQFF.